The 9 T cell receptor beta chains listed next were all sequenced from one sample in a study of shared clonotypes between healthy human individuals. Naive CD8 cells comprised CD45RO-negative, CCR7-positively selected cells, excluding terminally differentiated effector memory CD45RA+ cells. Measured with immunoSEQ multiplex PCR; TCRdb has only the in-frame clones, and not every one. The profile covers roughly 2,000,000 clones, with about 95% appearing a single time and under 1.5% taken by the ten largest. The sample was naive CD8+ T cells sorted from blood. The receptor set was obtained from a man between 18 and 29 years old in good health.

About this clone itself: Within the sample, other DNA sequences also encode this same CDR3. The CDR3 DNA reads TGTGCCAGCAGCTTACACGGTTCCTACGAGCAGTACTTC. Translated: CASSLHGSYEQYF. The rearrangement joins TRBV7-6 to TRBJ2-7; D ambiguous. The CDR3 is 13 residues long. Trimming left V 2 bases short and J 1 base short, with 6 bases between. CDR1 and CDR2 from the germline V gene are SGHVS and FNYEAQ.

The CDR3 region has the DNA TGTGCCAGCAGCTTAAGTCTCGGGATGGATGAGCAGTTCTTC. It codes for CASSLSLGMDEQFF. This chain connects TRBV7-9 to TRBJ2-1; a possible D gene is TRBD2 (5 bases). This CDR3 is built from 14 residues. V was clipped by 2 bases and J by 8 bases, with 13 bases between them. Germline CDR1 reads SEHNR; CDR2 reads FQNEAQ (reference sequence).

The J gene is TRBJ2-7, the V gene TRBV11-3; no clear D gene. Trimming removed 1 base from V and 0 bases from J, with 4 bases in between. The germline V gene encodes CDR1 SGHNT and CDR2 YENEEA. The length of the CDR3 is 13 residues. In DNA, the CDR3 is TGTGCCAGCAGCTTAGCCTTCTCCTACGAGCAGTACTTC. Residues: CASSLAFSYEQYF.

This chain links TRBV5-6 with TRBJ2-3; D is perhaps TRBD2 (6 bases). Trimming took 6 bases from V and 0 from J, leaving 17 bases between them. The CDR3 has 16 residues. Germline V CDR1 and CDR2: SGHDT, YYEEEE. The CDR3 nucleotides read TGTGCCAGCATCCCATATGCGGGACCAAGCACAGATACGCAGTATTTT. It encodes CASIPYAGPSTDTQYF.

This sequence joins TRBV29-1 and TRBJ2-1, with TRBD2 matching over 8 bases. Trimming removed 0 bases from V and 12 bases from J; junction bases left unmatched: 7. The CDR3 extends over 13 amino acids. The V gene's germline CDR1 is SQVTM and CDR2 ANQGSEA. The DNA for the CDR3 is TGCAGCGTTGAAGACCAGACTAGCGCATGGCAGTTCTTC. This encodes CSVEDQTSAWQFF.

This sequence joins TRBV5-4 and TRBJ2-7; 10 bases align to TRBD1. From germline, CDR1 is SGHNT and CDR2 YYREEE (reference sequence). This CDR3 has 15 amino acids. V shed 4 bases and J 6 bases; nucleotides not matched to a gene: 10. The CDR3 nucleotides are TGTGCCAGCAGCGACGGACAGGGGGAAACTTTCGAGCAGTACTTC. It yields the protein CASSDGQGETFEQYF.

V and J are TRBV9 and TRBJ2-2, with D hard to call. Germline-derived CDR1 and CDR2 are SGDLS and YYNGEE. The CDR3 runs 12 residues. V was pared by 6 bases and J by 5 bases, with 8 bases between. CDR3 DNA sequence: TGTGCCAGCAATCACGGTACCGGGGAGCTGTTTTTT. Protein product: CASNHGTGELFF.

With respect to this clone: Other DNA sequences in this specimen translate into the identical CDR3. This chain links TRBV7-9 with TRBJ2-3, with 8 nucleotides matching TRBD2. From germline, CDR1 is SEHNR and CDR2 FQNEAQ (reference sequence). CDR3 size: 15 residues. The J segment lost 1 base and the V segment lost 5 bases, leaving 5 bases of the junction unmatched. The CDR3 loop reads CASSPFSGGTDTQYF. The CDR3 bases are TGTGCCAGCAGCCCCTTTAGCGGGGGCACAGATACGCAGTATTTT.

The chain links TRBV7-9 to TRBJ2-3; D remains ambiguous. CDR1 is SEHNR, CDR2 FQNEAQ, per germline (reference sequence). The V gene lost 8 bases and the J gene lost 1 base, with 7 bases spanning the gap. The length of the CDR3 is 12 residues. In DNA, the CDR3 is TGTGCCAGCGAGTGGGGCACAGATACGCAGTATTTT. Protein sequence: CASEWGTDTQYF.